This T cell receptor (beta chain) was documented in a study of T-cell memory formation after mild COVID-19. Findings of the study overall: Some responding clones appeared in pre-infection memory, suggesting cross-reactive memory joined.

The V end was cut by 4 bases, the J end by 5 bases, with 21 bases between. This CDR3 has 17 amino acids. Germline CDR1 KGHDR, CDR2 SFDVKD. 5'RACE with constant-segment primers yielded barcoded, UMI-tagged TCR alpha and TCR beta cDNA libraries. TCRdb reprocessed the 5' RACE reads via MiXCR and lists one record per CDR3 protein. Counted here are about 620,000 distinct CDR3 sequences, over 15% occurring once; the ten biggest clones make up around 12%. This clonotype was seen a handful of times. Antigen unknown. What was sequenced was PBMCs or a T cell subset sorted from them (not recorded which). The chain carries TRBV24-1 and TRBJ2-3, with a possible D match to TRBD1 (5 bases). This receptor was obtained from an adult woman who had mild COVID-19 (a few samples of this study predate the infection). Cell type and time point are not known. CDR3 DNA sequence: TGTGCCACCAGTGACACCCCCCGGGTGGACAATATAGATACGCAGTATTTT. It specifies CATSDTPRVDNIDTQYF.